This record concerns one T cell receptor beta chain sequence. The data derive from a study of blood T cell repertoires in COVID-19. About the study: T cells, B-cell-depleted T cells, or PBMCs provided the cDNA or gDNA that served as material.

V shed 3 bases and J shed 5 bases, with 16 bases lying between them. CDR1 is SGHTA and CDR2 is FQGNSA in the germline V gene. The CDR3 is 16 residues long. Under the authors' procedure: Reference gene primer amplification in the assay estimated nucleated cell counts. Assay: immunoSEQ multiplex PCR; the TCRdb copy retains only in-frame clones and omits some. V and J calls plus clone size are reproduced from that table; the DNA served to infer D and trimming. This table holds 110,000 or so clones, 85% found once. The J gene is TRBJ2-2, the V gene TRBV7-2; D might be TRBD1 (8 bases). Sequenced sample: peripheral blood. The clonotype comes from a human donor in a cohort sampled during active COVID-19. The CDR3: CASSLGHRGGTGELFF. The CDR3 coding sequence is TGTGCCAGCAGCTTGGGTCACAGGGGGGGAACCGGGGAGCTGTTTTTT.